This T cell receptor (beta chain) was profiled in a study of blood T cell repertoires in COVID-19 (dated by TCRdb to between 2020 and 2021). About the full investigation: The collaborator samples originated in the United States, Italy and Spain and spanned the acute and convalescent phases of COVID-19. The material from the prospective study consisted of cDNA or gDNA derived from T cells, B-cell-depleted T cells, or PBMCs. The repertoires were made available in a free public database intended to serve as a resource for research on the immune response to SARS-CoV-2. A de-identified subject ID, COVID-19 status, age in years and sex were almost always included in the sample metadata. Where HLA class I and class II types were available, the types were taken from metadata supplied by the sample provider, not from assay-based typing. The samples were drawn from two sources: the first 160 participants of the ongoing ImmuneRACE study, and 1,254 subjects contributed by 6 global collaborators. Subjects who had been exposed to COVID-19, were actively infected with it, or had recovered from it provided the deeply sampled blood TCRbeta repertoires that made up the dataset. What the study reported, not specific to this receptor: The quantity of clinical and demographic metadata differed by source and by participant and was supplied without curation.

CDR1 and CDR2, per the germline V gene (reference sequence), are GTSNPN and SVGIG. From the cysteine up to the phenylalanine, the CDR3 has a length of 14 residues. Only the CDR3 part of the read is kept: 42 bases, read in frame from the first base. V loses 0 bases of germline sequence and J loses 5 bases, and the interval between the two ends is 10 bases. Participants in the prospective study were enrolled through a virtual design, were aged about 18 to 100 years, and lived in roughly 24 United States geographic areas. In the prospective study, participants were assigned to cohorts based on the clinical history participants reported in a screening survey and a study questionnaire. ImmuneRACE Cohort 3 recovered participants were defined by two consecutive negative NP/OP PCR tests, healthcare professional clearance, or symptom resolution. Each participant in the prospective study had whole blood, serum and a nasopharyngeal or oropharyngeal swab collected by mobile phlebotomists. Additional blood draws and questionnaires over an approximately 2-month period could optionally be provided by prospective study participants. Prospective study blood samples were shipped either frozen or at room temperature before DNA extraction.

TCRbeta CDR3 regions were amplified from genomic DNA using the immunoSEQ Assay, a bias-controlled multiplex PCR. From the authors' description of their analysis: Within the assay, amplification of reference gene primers was used to estimate how many nucleated cells each sample contained. Sequence reads were collapsed and filtered to measure the absolute abundance of every unique TCRbeta CDR3 rearrangement. For each sample, productive Simpson clonality was calculated by taking the square root of Simpson's diversity index across productive rearrangements. TCRdb took this table from immuneACCESS and kept in-frame rearrangements with V and J called. Such tables lack part of the clones; where checked against another copy, unresolved V genes explain under half of the gap, and the rest is unexplained. V and J calls and clone size are given by that table; D and trimming were obtained from the DNA. This sample comprises about 400,000 clones, under 90% of them detected only once. The ten top clones hold 1.7% of the sample.

About this clone itself: Its cognate antigen has yet to be identified. It has no much larger one-base neighbor in the sample; base qualities were not kept.

The material sequenced was PBMCs or T cells enriched from blood (not recorded which). This TCR was sampled from a woman aged 25 to 39 who had recovered from COVID-19. Recombination linked TRBV30 to TRBJ2-2, with the D gene not confidently named. The CDR3 region has the sequence CAWSVSTVTGELFF. The DNA sequence is TGTGCCTGGAGTGTAAGCACTGTAACCGGGGAGCTGTTTTTT.